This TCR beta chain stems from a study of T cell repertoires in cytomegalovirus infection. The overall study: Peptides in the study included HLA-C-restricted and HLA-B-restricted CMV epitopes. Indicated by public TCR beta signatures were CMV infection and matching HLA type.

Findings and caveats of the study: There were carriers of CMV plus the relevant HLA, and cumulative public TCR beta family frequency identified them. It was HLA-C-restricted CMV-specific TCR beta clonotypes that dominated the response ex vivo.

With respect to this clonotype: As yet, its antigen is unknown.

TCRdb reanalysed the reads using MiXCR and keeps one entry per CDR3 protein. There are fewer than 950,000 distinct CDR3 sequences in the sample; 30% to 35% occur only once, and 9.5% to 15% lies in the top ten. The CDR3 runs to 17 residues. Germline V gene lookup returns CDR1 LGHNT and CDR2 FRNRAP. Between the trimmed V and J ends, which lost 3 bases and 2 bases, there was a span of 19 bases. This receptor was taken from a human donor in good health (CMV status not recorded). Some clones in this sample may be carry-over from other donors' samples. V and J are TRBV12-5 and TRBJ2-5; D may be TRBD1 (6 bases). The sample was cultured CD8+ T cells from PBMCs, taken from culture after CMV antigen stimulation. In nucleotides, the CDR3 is TGTGCTAGTGGTTTATCGGGGCAGGGGCTTGAACAAGAGACCCAGTACTTC. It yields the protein CASGLSGQGLEQETQYF.